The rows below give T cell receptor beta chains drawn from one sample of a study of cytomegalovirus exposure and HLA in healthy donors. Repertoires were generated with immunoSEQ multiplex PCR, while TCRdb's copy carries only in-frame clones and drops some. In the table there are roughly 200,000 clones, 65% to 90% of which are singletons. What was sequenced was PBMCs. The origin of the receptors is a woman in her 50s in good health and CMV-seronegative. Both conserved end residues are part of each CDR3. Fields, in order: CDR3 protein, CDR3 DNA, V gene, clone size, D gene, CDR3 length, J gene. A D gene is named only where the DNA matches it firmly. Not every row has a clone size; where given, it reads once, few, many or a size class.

CDR3aa: CASSYRGQTQYF
CDR3nt: TGTGCCAGCAGTTACAGGGGTCAGACCCAGTACTTC
v_gene: TRBV6-6
abundance: once
d_gene: .
len: 12
j_gene: TRBJ2-5

CDR3aa: CASSYSSSYEQYF
CDR3nt: TGTGCCAGCAGTTACTCTAGCTCCTACGAGCAGTACTTC
v_gene: TRBV6-6
abundance: .
d_gene: .
len: 13
j_gene: TRBJ2-7

CDR3aa: CAYIAVGSYEQYF
CDR3nt: TGTGCCTATATCGCGGTGGGCTCCTACGAGCAGTACTTC
v_gene: TRBV30
abundance: once
d_gene: .
len: 13
j_gene: TRBJ2-7

CDR3aa: CASKKEAASTYEQYF
CDR3nt: TGCGCCAGCAAAAAGGAGGCTGCTTCTACCTACGAGCAGTACTTC
v_gene: TRBV5-1
abundance: .
d_gene: .
len: 15
j_gene: TRBJ2-7

CDR3aa: CAWSDQGGITEAFF
CDR3nt: TGTGCCTGGAGTGACCAGGGAGGGATCACTGAAGCTTTCTTT
v_gene: TRBV30
abundance: .
d_gene: .
len: 14
j_gene: TRBJ1-1

CDR3aa: CATSRGAGGGDTQYF
CDR3nt: TGTGCCACCAGCAGAGGAGCGGGAGGTGGAGATACGCAGTATTTT
v_gene: TRBV15
abundance: once
d_gene: TRBD2
len: 15
j_gene: TRBJ2-3

CDR3aa: CASRLTGPSSNQPQHF
CDR3nt: TGTGCCAGCAGGCTAACAGGTCCCTCTAGCAATCAGCCCCAGCATTTT
v_gene: TRBV28
abundance: once
d_gene: .
len: 16
j_gene: TRBJ1-5

CDR3aa: CASSYQMGQSFPSYNEQFF
CDR3nt: TGTGCCAGCAGCTACCAGATGGGACAGTCCTTCCCCTCCTACAATGAGCAGTTCTTC
v_gene: TRBV5-5
abundance: .
d_gene: TRBD1
len: 19
j_gene: TRBJ2-1

CDR3aa: CASSPQRVRETQYF
CDR3nt: TGTGCCAGCAGCCCCCAGCGGGTCCGGGAGACCCAGTACTTC
v_gene: TRBV5-4
abundance: .
d_gene: .
len: 14
j_gene: TRBJ2-5

CDR3aa: CASSPRVQETQYF
CDR3nt: TGCGCCAGCAGCCCGAGGGTCCAAGAGACCCAGTACTTC
v_gene: TRBV5-1
abundance: few
d_gene: .
len: 13
j_gene: TRBJ2-5

CDR3aa: CASSLVTTNNEQFF
CDR3nt: TGCGCCAGCAGCTTGGTGACTACCAACAATGAGCAGTTCTTC
v_gene: TRBV5-1
abundance: .
d_gene: .
len: 14
j_gene: TRBJ2-1

CDR3aa: CASGPSSTTGDRYPSRGGEQFF
CDR3nt: TGTGCTAGTGGCCCTTCCTCGACCACAGGGGATAGGTACCCCTCGCGGGGGGGGGAGCAGTTCTTC
v_gene: TRBV12-5
abundance: few
d_gene: TRBD2
len: 22
j_gene: TRBJ2-1

CDR3aa: CAWGWTGVGNSPLHF
CDR3nt: TGTGCCTGGGGCTGGACAGGGGTTGGTAATTCACCCCTCCACTTT
v_gene: TRBV30
abundance: .
d_gene: TRBD1
len: 15
j_gene: TRBJ1-6

CDR3aa: CASSYPTATGGYTF
CDR3nt: TGTGCCAGCAGCTACCCGACAGCGACAGGAGGCTACACCTTC
v_gene: TRBV5-4
abundance: once
d_gene: .
len: 14
j_gene: TRBJ1-2

CDR3aa: CASSLEGYEQYF
CDR3nt: TGTGCCAGCAGTCTAGAGGGCTACGAGCAGTACTTC
v_gene: TRBV28
abundance: few
d_gene: .
len: 12
j_gene: TRBJ2-7

CDR3aa: CASSQAFRGHEQFF
CDR3nt: TGCGCCAGCAGCCAAGCCTTTAGGGGGCATGAGCAGTTCTTC
v_gene: TRBV4-3
abundance: few
d_gene: TRBD1
len: 14
j_gene: TRBJ2-1

CDR3aa: CASSSGTSGGEQYF
CDR3nt: TGCGCCAGCAGTTCCGGGACTAGCGGCGGGGAGCAGTACTTC
v_gene: TRBV5-1
abundance: .
d_gene: TRBD2
len: 14
j_gene: TRBJ2-7

CDR3aa: CSVRPRSYEQYF
CDR3nt: TGCAGCGTTCGTCCCAGATCCTACGAGCAGTACTTC
v_gene: TRBV29-1
abundance: .
d_gene: .
len: 12
j_gene: TRBJ2-7

CDR3aa: CASSLVAGMDEQFF
CDR3nt: TGCGCCAGCAGCTTGGTTGCAGGGATGGATGAGCAGTTCTTC
v_gene: TRBV5-1
abundance: .
d_gene: .
len: 14
j_gene: TRBJ2-1

CDR3aa: CASSASDRGGYEQYF
CDR3nt: TGTGCCAGCAGTGCCTCCGACAGGGGGGGCTACGAGCAGTACTTC
v_gene: TRBV27
abundance: .
d_gene: TRBD1
len: 15
j_gene: TRBJ2-7

CDR3aa: CASSLDLAGGSNEQFF
CDR3nt: TGCGCCAGCAGCTTGGACCTAGCGGGAGGTTCCAATGAGCAGTTCTTC
v_gene: TRBV5-1
abundance: .
d_gene: TRBD2
len: 16
j_gene: TRBJ2-1

CDR3aa: CASSQSGLYNEQFF
CDR3nt: TGTGCCAGCAGCCAATCAGGTCTCTACAATGAGCAGTTCTTC
v_gene: TRBV11-2
abundance: few
d_gene: .
len: 14
j_gene: TRBJ2-1

CDR3aa: CASSQETPGYTEAFF
CDR3nt: TGCGCCAGCAGCCAGGAGACCCCAGGGTACACTGAAGCTTTCTTT
v_gene: TRBV4-1
abundance: .
d_gene: .
len: 15
j_gene: TRBJ1-1

CDR3aa: CASSPQIYSNQPQHF
CDR3nt: TGTGCCAGCAGCCCACAGATTTATAGCAATCAGCCCCAGCATTTT
v_gene: TRBV6-1
abundance: .
d_gene: .
len: 15
j_gene: TRBJ1-5

CDR3aa: CASSRQGGGGPQHF
CDR3nt: TGTGCCAGCAGCCGACAGGGAGGAGGGGGGCCCCAGCATTTT
v_gene: TRBV2
abundance: .
d_gene: TRBD1
len: 14
j_gene: TRBJ1-5

CDR3aa: CASSQPWGTYSGNTIYF
CDR3nt: TGTGCCAGCAGCCAACCTTGGGGCACCTACTCTGGAAACACCATATATTTT
v_gene: TRBV4-2
abundance: .
d_gene: .
len: 17
j_gene: TRBJ1-3

CDR3aa: CASSQIVQGLYGYTF
CDR3nt: TGCGCCAGCAGCCAAATCGTCCAGGGACTATATGGCTACACCTTC
v_gene: TRBV4-3
abundance: .
d_gene: .
len: 15
j_gene: TRBJ1-2

CDR3aa: CASSHQPGGYGYTF
CDR3nt: TGCGCCAGCAGCCATCAACCGGGAGGGTATGGCTACACCTTC
v_gene: TRBV4-3
abundance: .
d_gene: .
len: 14
j_gene: TRBJ1-2

CDR3aa: CASSFLGQGYEQYF
CDR3nt: TGTGCCAGCAGCTTTTTGGGACAGGGCTACGAGCAGTACTTC
v_gene: TRBV5-5
abundance: .
d_gene: TRBD1
len: 14
j_gene: TRBJ2-7

CDR3aa: CASSSGQGDYGYTF
CDR3nt: TGTGCCAGCAGTTCCGGACAGGGTGACTATGGCTACACCTTC
v_gene: TRBV6-6
abundance: .
d_gene: TRBD1
len: 14
j_gene: TRBJ1-2

CDR3aa: CASSKSDRATEAFF
CDR3nt: TGTGCCAGCAGTAAAAGCGACAGGGCGACTGAAGCTTTCTTT
v_gene: TRBV27
abundance: .
d_gene: TRBD1
len: 14
j_gene: TRBJ1-1

CDR3aa: CATSLRTEKGELFF
CDR3nt: TGTGCCACCAGCTTAAGAACGGAGAAGGGGGAGCTGTTTTTT
v_gene: TRBV15
abundance: .
d_gene: .
len: 14
j_gene: TRBJ2-2

CDR3aa: CASSVGSGIQETQYF
CDR3nt: TGTGCCAGCAGCGTAGGTAGCGGGATCCAAGAGACCCAGTACTTC
v_gene: TRBV9
abundance: .
d_gene: TRBD2
len: 15
j_gene: TRBJ2-5

CDR3aa: CASYPRTSLYNEQFF
CDR3nt: TGTGCCAGCTACCCCCGGACTAGTCTTTACAATGAGCAGTTCTTC
v_gene: TRBV6-1
abundance: .
d_gene: TRBD2
len: 15
j_gene: TRBJ2-1

CDR3aa: CASSSGGEGGNSPLHF
CDR3nt: TGCGCCAGCAGCTCCGGTGGGGAGGGTGGAAATTCACCCCTCCACTTT
v_gene: TRBV5-1
abundance: .
d_gene: .
len: 16
j_gene: TRBJ1-6

CDR3aa: CASKIRGNTEAFF
CDR3nt: TGTGCCAGTAAAATTAGGGGGAACACTGAAGCTTTCTTT
v_gene: TRBV19
abundance: .
d_gene: .
len: 13
j_gene: TRBJ1-1

CDR3aa: CASSSYSGKAYEQYF
CDR3nt: TGTGCCAGCAGCTCTTATAGCGGGAAGGCCTACGAGCAGTACTTC
v_gene: TRBV7-2
abundance: .
d_gene: TRBD2
len: 15
j_gene: TRBJ2-7

CDR3aa: CASSPPREGSEKLFF
CDR3nt: TGTGCCAGCTCACCACCCAGGGAGGGTAGTGAAAAACTGTTTTTT
v_gene: TRBV18
abundance: .
d_gene: .
len: 15
j_gene: TRBJ1-4

CDR3aa: CASSGEPGWDRSYEQYF
CDR3nt: TGTGCCAGCAGCGGGGAACCCGGTTGGGACAGATCCTACGAGCAGTACTTC
v_gene: TRBV5-8
abundance: .
d_gene: TRBD1
len: 17
j_gene: TRBJ2-7

CDR3aa: CASSLRQGPGLAGGFGEQFF
CDR3nt: TGTGCCAGCAGTCTCCGACAGGGACCGGGACTAGCGGGAGGGTTCGGTGAGCAGTTCTTC
v_gene: TRBV27
abundance: .
d_gene: TRBD2
len: 20
j_gene: TRBJ2-1

CDR3aa: CASTPGTVLSGNTIYF
CDR3nt: TGCGCCAGCACTCCCGGAACAGTCCTCTCTGGAAACACCATATATTTT
v_gene: TRBV4-3
abundance: few
d_gene: .
len: 16
j_gene: TRBJ1-3

CDR3aa: CASSPQRSSYNEQFF
CDR3nt: TGTGCCAGCTCACCGCAGCGGAGCTCCTACAATGAGCAGTTCTTC
v_gene: TRBV18
abundance: .
d_gene: .
len: 15
j_gene: TRBJ2-1

CDR3aa: CASSKGQTKNTEAFF
CDR3nt: TGTGCCAGCAGTAAGGGACAGACTAAGAACACTGAAGCTTTCTTT
v_gene: TRBV6-1
abundance: .
d_gene: TRBD1
len: 15
j_gene: TRBJ1-1

CDR3aa: CASSFQFGADGYTF
CDR3nt: TGTGCCAGCAGTTTCCAATTTGGGGCGGATGGCTACACCTTC
v_gene: TRBV6-6
abundance: .
d_gene: .
len: 14
j_gene: TRBJ1-2

CDR3aa: CASSHTGTGRSYEQYF
CDR3nt: TGTGCCAGCAGTCATACCGGGACAGGGCGCTCCTACGAGCAGTACTTC
v_gene: TRBV27
abundance: few
d_gene: TRBD1
len: 16
j_gene: TRBJ2-7

CDR3aa: CASSIDHRQNQPQHF
CDR3nt: TGTGCCAGTAGTATAGACCACCGCCAGAATCAGCCCCAGCATTTT
v_gene: TRBV19
abundance: .
d_gene: .
len: 15
j_gene: TRBJ1-5

CDR3aa: CASSQRYRLAGLYNEQFF
CDR3nt: TGTGCCAGCAGCCAAAGATACCGACTAGCGGGCCTCTACAATGAGCAGTTCTTC
v_gene: TRBV4-2
abundance: .
d_gene: TRBD2
len: 18
j_gene: TRBJ2-1

CDR3aa: CAWSVSRTGWGTEAFF
CDR3nt: TGTGCCTGGAGTGTATCCCGGACAGGCTGGGGGACTGAAGCTTTCTTT
v_gene: TRBV30
abundance: .
d_gene: TRBD1
len: 16
j_gene: TRBJ1-1

CDR3aa: CASSSRTSGSPGEQFF
CDR3nt: TGTGCCAGCAGTTCCCGGACTAGCGGGAGTCCAGGTGAGCAGTTCTTC
v_gene: TRBV27
abundance: .
d_gene: TRBD2
len: 16
j_gene: TRBJ2-1

CDR3aa: CASSLAAARAGIVRDEQYF
CDR3nt: TGTGCCAGCAGCTTGGCGGCAGCAAGAGCGGGAATTGTGCGGGACGAGCAGTACTTC
v_gene: TRBV5-4
abundance: .
d_gene: TRBD2
len: 19
j_gene: TRBJ2-7